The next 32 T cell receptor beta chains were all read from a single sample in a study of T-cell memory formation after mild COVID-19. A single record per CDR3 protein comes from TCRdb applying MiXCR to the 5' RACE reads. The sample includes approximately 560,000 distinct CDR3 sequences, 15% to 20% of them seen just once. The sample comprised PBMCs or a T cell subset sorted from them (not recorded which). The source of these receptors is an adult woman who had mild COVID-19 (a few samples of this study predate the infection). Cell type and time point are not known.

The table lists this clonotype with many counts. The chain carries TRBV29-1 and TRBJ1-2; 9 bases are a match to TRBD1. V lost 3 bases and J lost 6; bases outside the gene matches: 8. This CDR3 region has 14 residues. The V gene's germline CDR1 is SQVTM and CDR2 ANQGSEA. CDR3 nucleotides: TGCAGCGTTGATACCCGGGACAGGGTGAATGGCTACACCTTC. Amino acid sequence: CSVDTRDRVNGYTF.

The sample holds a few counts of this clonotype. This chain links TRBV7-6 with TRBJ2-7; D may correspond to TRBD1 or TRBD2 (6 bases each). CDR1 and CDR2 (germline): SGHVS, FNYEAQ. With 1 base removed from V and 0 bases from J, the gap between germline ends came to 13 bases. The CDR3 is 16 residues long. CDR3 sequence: CASSLVGGGVSYEQYF. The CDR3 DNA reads TGTGCCAGCAGCTTAGTCGGGGGCGGGGTCTCCTACGAGCAGTACTTC. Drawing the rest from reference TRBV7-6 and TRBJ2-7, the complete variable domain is GAGVSQSPRYKVTKRGQDVALRCDPISGHVSLYWYRQALGQGPEFLTYFNYEAQQDKSGLPNDRFSAERPEGSISTLTIQRTEQRDSAMYRCASSLVGGGVSYEQYFGPGTRLTVT.

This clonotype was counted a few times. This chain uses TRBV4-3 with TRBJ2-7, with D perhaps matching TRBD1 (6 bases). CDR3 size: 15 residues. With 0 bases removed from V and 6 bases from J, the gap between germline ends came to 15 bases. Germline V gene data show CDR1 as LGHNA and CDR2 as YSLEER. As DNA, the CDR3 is TGCGCCAGCAGCCAAGATTGGGCCCGAGGGGGCGAGCAGTACTTC. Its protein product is CASSQDWARGGEQYF.

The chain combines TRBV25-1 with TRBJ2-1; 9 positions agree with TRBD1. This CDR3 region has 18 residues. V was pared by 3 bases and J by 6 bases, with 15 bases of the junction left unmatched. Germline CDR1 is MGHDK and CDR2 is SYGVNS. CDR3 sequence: CASSDLSPAGTGFNEQFF. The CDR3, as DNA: TGTGCCAGCAGTGACCTTTCCCCGGCCGGGACAGGGTTCAATGAGCAGTTCTTC.

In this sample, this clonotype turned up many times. The CDR3 nucleotides are TGCGCCAGCAGCCAAGATAGGGCGAGCGGGAGCTCCTACGAGCAGTACTTC. Translated, it gives CASSQDRASGSSYEQYF. V usage is TRBV4-3 and J usage is TRBJ2-7, with 8 bases that match TRBD2. After removal of 0 bases from V and 0 bases from J, the junction contained 7 bases not matched to a gene. There are 17 residues in the CDR3. Germline lookup yields CDR1 LGHNA and CDR2 YSLEER.

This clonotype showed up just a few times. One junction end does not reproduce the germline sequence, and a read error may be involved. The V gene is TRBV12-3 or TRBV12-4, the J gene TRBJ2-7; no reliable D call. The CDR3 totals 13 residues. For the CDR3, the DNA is TGTACCAGCAGTTCAGTAGGTAACTACGAGCAGTACTTC. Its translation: CTSSSVGNYEQYF.

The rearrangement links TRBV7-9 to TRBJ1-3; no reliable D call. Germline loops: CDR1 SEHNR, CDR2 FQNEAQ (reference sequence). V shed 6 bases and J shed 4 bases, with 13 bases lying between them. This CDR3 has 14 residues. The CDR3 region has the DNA TGTGCCAGCAGTCCTATAAGCTCCGGAAACACCATATATTTT. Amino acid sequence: CASSPISSGNTIYF.

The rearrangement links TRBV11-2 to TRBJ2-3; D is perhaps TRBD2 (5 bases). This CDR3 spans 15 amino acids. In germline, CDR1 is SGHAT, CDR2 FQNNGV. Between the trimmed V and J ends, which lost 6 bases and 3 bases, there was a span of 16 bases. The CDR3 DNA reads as TGTGCCAGCAGTTCTCAGAGAGGGATAACAGATACGCAGTATTTT. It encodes CASSSQRGITDTQYF.

DNA of the CDR3: TGTGCCAGTAGTATACTAAGCGTTAACTATGGCTACACCTTC. Protein sequence: CASSILSVNYGYTF. This chain connects TRBV19 to TRBJ1-2; D uncertain. V dropped 2 bases and J dropped 1 base, with 8 bases sitting between them. The CDR3 extends over 14 amino acids. Per germline, CDR1 LNHDA and CDR2 SQIVND (reference sequence).

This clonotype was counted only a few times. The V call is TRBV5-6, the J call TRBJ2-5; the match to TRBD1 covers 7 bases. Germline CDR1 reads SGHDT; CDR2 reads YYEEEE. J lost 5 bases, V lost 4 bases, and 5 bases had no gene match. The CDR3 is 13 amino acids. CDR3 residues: CASSDRAGETQYF. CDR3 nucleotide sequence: TGTGCCAGCAGCGACAGGGCTGGGGAGACCCAGTACTTC.

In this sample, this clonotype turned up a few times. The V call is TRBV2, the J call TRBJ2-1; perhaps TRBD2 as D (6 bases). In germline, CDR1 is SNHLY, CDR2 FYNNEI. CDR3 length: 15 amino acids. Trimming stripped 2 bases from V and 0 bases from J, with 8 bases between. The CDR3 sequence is CASSELATSYNEQFF. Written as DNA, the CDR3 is TGTGCCAGCAGTGAACTAGCGACCTCCTACAATGAGCAGTTCTTC. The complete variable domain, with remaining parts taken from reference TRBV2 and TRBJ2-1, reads EPEVTQTPSHQVTQMGQEVILRCVPISNHLYFYWYRQILGQKVEFLVSFYNNEISEKSEIFDDQFSVERPDGSNFTLKIRSTKLEDSAMYFCASSELATSYNEQFFGPGTRLTVL.

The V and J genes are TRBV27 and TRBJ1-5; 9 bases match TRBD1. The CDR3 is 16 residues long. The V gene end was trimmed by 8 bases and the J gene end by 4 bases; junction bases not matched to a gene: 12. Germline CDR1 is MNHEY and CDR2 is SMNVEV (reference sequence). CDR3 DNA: TGTGCCAGCCAGCCCCTTGGACAGGGGTTTAATCAGCCCCAGCATTTT. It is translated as CASQPLGQGFNQPQHF.

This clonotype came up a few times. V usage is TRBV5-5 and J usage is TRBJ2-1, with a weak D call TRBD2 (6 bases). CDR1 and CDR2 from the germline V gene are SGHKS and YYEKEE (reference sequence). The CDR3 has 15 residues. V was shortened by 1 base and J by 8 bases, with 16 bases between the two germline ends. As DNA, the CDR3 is TGTGCCAGCAGCTTGATGAAGGGAGGAAGCGATGAGCAGTTCTTC. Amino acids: CASSLMKGGSDEQFF. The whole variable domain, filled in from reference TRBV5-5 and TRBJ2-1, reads DAGVTQSPTHLIKTRGQQVTLRCSPISGHKSVSWYQQVLGQGPQFIFQYYEKEERGRGNFPDRFSARQFPNYSSELNVNALLLGDSALYLCASSLMKGGSDEQFFGPGTRLTVL.

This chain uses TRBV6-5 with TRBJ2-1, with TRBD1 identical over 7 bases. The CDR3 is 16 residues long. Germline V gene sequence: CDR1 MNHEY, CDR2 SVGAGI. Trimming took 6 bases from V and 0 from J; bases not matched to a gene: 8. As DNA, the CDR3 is TGTGCCAGCAGCTACGAGGGGGCTAACTCCTACAATGAGCAGTTCTTC. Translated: CASSYEGANSYNEQFF.

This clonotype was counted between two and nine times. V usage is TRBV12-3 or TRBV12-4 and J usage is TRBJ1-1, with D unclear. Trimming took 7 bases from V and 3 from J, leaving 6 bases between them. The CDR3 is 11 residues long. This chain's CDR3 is CASKTYTEAFF. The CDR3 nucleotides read TGTGCCAGCAAAACCTACACTGAAGCTTTCTTT.

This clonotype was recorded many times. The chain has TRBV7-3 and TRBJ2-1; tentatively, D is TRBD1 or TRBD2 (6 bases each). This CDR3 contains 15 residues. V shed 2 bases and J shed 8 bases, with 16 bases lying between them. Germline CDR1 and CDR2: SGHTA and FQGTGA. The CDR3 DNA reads TGTGCCAGCAGCTTACCTAGCGCAGGGGTGGATGAGCAGTTCTTC. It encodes CASSLPSAGVDEQFF.

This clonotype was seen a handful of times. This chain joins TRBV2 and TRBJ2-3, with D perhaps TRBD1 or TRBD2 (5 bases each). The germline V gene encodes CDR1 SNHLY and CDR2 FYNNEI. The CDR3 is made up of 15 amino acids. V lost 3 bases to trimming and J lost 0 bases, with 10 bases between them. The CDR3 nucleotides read TGTGCCAGCAGTGACCCGGGGCGGAGCACAGATACGCAGTATTTT. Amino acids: CASSDPGRSTDTQYF. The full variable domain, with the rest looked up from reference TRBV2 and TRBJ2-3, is EPEVTQTPSHQVTQMGQEVILRCVPISNHLYFYWYRQILGQKVEFLVSFYNNEISEKSEIFDDQFSVERPDGSNFTLKIRSTKLEDSAMYFCASSDPGRSTDTQYFGPGTRLTVL.

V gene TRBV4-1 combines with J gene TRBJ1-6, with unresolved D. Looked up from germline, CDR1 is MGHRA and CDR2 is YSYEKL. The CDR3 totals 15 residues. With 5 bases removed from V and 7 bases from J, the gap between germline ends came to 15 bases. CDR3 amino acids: CASSEAGVSNSPLHF. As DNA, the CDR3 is TGCGCCAGCAGCGAAGCCGGGGTGTCGAATTCACCCCTCCACTTT.

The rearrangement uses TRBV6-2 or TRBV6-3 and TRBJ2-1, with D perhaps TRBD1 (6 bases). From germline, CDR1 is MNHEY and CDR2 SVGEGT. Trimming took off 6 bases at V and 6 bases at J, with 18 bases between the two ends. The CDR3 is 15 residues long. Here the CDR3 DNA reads TGTGCCAGCAGATCCTCAGGGGTGATGGTCAATGAGCAGTTCTTC. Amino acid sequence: CASRSSGVMVNEQFF.

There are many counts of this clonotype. The CDR3 sequence is CASSPMGQINNEQFF. CDR3 in DNA: TGTGCCAGCAGCCCGATGGGACAGATCAACAATGAGCAGTTCTTC. The chain recombines TRBV7-2 with TRBJ2-1, with 7 nucleotides matching TRBD1. CDR1 is SGHTA and CDR2 is FQGNSA in the germline V gene. Trimming cost V 5 bases and J 5 bases; bases outside gene matches: 9. The CDR3 length is 15 residues. Full variable domain (rest looked up from reference TRBV7-2 and TRBJ2-1): GAGVSQSPSNKVTEKGKDVELRCDPISGHTALYWYRQSLGQGLEFLIYFQGNSAPDKSGLPSDRFSAERTGGSVSTLTIQRTQQEDSAVYLCASSPMGQINNEQFFGPGTRLTVL.

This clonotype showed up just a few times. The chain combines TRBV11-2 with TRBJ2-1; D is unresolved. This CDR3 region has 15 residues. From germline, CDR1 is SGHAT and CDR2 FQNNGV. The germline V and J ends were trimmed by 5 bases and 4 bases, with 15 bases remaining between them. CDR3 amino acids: CASSDRVTPYNEQFF. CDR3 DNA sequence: TGTGCCAGCAGCGACCGGGTGACCCCGTACAATGAGCAGTTCTTC.

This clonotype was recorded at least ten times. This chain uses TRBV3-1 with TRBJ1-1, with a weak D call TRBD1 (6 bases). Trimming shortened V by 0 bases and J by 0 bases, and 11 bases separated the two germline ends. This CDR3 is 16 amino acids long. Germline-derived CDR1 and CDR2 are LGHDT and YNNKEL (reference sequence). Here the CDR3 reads CASSQDWGAMNTEAFF. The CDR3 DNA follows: TGTGCCAGCAGCCAAGATTGGGGGGCAATGAACACTGAAGCTTTCTTT. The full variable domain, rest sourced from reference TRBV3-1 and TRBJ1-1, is DTAVSQTPKYLVTQMGNDKSIKCEQNLGHDTMYWYKQDSKKFLKIMFSYNNKELIINETVPNRFSPKSPDKAHLNLHINSLELGDSAVYFCASSQDWGAMNTEAFFGQGTRLTVV.

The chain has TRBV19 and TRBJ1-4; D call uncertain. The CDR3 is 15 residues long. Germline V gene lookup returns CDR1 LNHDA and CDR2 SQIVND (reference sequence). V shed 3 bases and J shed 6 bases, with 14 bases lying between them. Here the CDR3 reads CASSIRLGGHEKLFF. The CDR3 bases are TGTGCCAGTAGTATCCGACTCGGAGGGCATGAAAAACTGTTTTTT.

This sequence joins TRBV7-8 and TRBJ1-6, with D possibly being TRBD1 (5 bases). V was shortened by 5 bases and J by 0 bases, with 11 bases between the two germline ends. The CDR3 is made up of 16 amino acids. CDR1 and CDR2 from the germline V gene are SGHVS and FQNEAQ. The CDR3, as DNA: TGTGCCAGCAGCCTAAGACAGCTCTCCTATAATTCACCCCTCCACTTT. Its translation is CASSLRQLSYNSPLHF. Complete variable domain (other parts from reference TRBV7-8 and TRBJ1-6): GAGVSQSPRYKVAKRGQDVALRCDPISGHVSLFWYQQALGQGPEFLTYFQNEAQLDKSGLPSDRFFAERPEGSVSTLKIQRTQQEDSAVYLCASSLRQLSYNSPLHFGNGTRLTVT.

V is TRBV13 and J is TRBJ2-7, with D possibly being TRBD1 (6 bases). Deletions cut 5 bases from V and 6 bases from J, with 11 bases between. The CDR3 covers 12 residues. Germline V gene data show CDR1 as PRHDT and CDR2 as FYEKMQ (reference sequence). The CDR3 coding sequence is TGTGCCAGCAGCACCAGGGGTCGCGAGCAGTACTTC. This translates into CASSTRGREQYF.

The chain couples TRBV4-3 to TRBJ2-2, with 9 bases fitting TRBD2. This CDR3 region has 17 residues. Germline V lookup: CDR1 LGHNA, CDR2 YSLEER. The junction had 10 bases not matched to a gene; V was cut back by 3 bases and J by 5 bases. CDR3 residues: CASSQTTWREGTGELFF. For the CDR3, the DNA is TGCGCCAGCAGCCAGACCACCTGGCGGGAGGGAACCGGGGAGCTGTTTTTT.

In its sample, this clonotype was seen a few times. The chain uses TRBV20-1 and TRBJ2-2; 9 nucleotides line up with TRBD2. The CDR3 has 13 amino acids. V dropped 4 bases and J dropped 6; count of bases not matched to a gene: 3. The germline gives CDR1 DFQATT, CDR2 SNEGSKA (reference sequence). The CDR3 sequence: CSATRTSAGELFF. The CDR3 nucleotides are TGCAGTGCTACTCGGACTAGCGCCGGGGAGCTGTTTTTT.

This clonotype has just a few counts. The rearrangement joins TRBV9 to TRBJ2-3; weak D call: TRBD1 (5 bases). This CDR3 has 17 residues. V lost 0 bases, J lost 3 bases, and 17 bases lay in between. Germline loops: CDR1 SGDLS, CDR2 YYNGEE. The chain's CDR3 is CASSVASGLSGTDTQYF. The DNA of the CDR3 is TGTGCCAGCAGCGTAGCGTCAGGGCTCAGTGGGACAGATACGCAGTATTTT.

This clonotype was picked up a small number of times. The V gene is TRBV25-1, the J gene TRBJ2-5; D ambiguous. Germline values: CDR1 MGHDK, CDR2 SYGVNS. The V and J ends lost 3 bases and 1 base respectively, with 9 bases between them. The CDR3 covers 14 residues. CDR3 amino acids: CASSDEWVQETQYF. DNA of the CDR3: TGTGCCAGCAGTGATGAGTGGGTCCAAGAGACCCAGTACTTC.

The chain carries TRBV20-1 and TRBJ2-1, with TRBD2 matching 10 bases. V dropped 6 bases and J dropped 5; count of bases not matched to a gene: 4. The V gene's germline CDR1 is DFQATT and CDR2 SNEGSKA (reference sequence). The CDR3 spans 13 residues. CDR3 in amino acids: CSARTSGNNEQFF. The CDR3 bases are TGCAGTGCCCGGACTAGCGGCAACAATGAGCAGTTCTTC.

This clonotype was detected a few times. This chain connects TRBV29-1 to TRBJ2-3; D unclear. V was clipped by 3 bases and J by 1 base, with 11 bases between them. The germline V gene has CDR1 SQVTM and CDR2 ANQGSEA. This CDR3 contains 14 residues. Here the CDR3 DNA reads TGCAGCGTTGAGATTGGCGGCGGCACAGATACGCAGTATTTT. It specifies CSVEIGGGTDTQYF.

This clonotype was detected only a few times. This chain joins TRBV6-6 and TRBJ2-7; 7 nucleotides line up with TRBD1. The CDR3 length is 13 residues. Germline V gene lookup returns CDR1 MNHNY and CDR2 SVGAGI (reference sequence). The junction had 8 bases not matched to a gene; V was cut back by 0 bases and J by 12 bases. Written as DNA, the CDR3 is TGTGCCAGCAGTTACTCCTACGACAGGGATCCGTACTTC. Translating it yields CASSYSYDRDPYF.